The present T cell receptor (beta chain) was sequenced within a study of blood T cell repertoires in COVID-19. Turning to the study itself: Specimens from acute and convalescent COVID-19 originated in the United States, Italy and Spain. From T cells, B-cell-depleted T cells, or PBMCs came the material, which was cDNA or gDNA.

Deletions cut 1 base from V and 6 bases from J, with 19 bases between. The germline gives CDR1 MGHRA, CDR2 YSYEKL. This CDR3 is built from 17 residues. It was during active infection that Seattle patients were enrolled and then longitudinally followed. Under the authors' procedure: Reference gene primer amplification yielded estimated nucleated cell counts. TCRdb keeps only in-frame clones here, not all; method: immunoSEQ multiplex PCR. V and J calls and clone size are copied from that table; D and trimming were computed from the DNA. The sample has roughly 410,000 clones, around 87% seen once. The sequence came from a woman aged 55-69 years with COVID-19, enrolled during active disease. The chain carries TRBV4-1 and TRBJ2-4; possible D gene TRBD1, 5 bases. The specimen was peripheral blood. As DNA, the CDR3 is TGCGCCAGCAGCCAAGCAACCAGCAGGACAAGGCGAAACATTCAGTACTTC. The encoded protein is CASSQATSRTRRNIQYF.